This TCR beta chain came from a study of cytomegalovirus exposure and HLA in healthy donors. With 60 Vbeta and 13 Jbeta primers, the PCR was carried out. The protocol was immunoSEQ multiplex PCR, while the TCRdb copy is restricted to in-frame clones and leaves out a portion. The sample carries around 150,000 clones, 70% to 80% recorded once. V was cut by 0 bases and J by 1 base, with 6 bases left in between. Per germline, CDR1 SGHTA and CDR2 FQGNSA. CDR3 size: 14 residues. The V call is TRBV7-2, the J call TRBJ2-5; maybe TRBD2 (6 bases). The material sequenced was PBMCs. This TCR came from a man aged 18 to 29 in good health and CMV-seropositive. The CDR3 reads CASSLAGGQETQYF. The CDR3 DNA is TGTGCCAGCAGCTTAGCGGGGGGCCAAGAGACCCAGTACTTC. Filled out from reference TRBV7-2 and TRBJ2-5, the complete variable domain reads GAGVSQSPSNKVTEKGKDVELRCDPISGHTALYWYRQSLGQGLEFLIYFQGNSAPDKSGLPSDRFSAERTGGSVSTLTIQRTQQEDSAVYLCASSLAGGQETQYFGPGTRLLVL.